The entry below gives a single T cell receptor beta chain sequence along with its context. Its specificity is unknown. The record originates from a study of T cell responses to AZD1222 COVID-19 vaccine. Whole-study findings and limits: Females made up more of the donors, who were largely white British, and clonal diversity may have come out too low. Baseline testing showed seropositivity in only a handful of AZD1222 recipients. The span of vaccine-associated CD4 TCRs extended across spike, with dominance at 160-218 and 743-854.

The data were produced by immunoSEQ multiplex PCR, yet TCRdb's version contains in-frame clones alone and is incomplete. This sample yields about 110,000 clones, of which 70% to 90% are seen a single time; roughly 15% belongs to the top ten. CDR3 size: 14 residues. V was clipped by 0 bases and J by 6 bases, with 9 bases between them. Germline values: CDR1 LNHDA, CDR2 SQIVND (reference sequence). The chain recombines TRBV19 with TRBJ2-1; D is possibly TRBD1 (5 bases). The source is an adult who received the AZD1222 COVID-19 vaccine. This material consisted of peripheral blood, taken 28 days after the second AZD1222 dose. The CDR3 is CASSIDRQSNEQFF. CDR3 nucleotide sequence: TGTGCCAGTAGTATAGATCGACAGAGCAATGAGCAGTTCTTC.